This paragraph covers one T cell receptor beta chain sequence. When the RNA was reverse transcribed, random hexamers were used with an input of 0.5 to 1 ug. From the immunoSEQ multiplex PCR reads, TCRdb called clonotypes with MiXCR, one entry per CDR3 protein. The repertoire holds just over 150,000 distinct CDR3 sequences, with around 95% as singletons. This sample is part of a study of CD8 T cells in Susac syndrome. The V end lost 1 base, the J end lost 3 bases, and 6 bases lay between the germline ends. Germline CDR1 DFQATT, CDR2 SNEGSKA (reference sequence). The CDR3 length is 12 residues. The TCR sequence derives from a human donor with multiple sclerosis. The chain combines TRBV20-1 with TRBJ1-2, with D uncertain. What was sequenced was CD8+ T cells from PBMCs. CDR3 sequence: CSARGWDYGYTF. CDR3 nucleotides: TGCAGTGCTAGAGGCTGGGACTATGGCTACACCTTC.